The rows below give T cell receptor beta chains drawn from one sample of a study of blood T cell repertoires in COVID-19. TCRdb's copy holds only in-frame clones and misses some; the assay was immunoSEQ multiplex PCR. The sample yields 200,000 to 300,000 clones, roughly 86% seen once. Sequenced sample: peripheral blood. The receptors stem from a woman aged 60-70 years who had recovered from COVID-19. Both conserved end residues are part of each CDR3. D genes are given only for firm matches. For some rows the clone size is stated as once, few or many, or as a class when expanded; others skip it.

CDR3 DNA: TGTGCCAGCAGCTTAGTGGGAGACGAGCAGTACTTC
CDR3 protein: CASSLVGDEQYF
clone size: NA
V gene: TRBV11-2
D gene: NA
J gene: TRBJ2-7

CDR3 DNA: TGCGCCAGCATCACCGGGACAGGCACCGGGGAGCTGTTTTTT
CDR3 protein: CASITGTGTGELFF
clone size: NA
V gene: TRBV5-1
D gene: TRBD1
J gene: TRBJ2-2

CDR3 DNA: TGTGCCAGTAGTTACAGGGACACCGGGGAGCTGTTTTTT
CDR3 protein: CASSYRDTGELFF
clone size: NA
V gene: TRBV19
D gene: NA
J gene: TRBJ2-2

CDR3 DNA: TGCGCCAGCAGCCTGCGTTGGGGCCTCGATGACACCGGGGAGCTGTTTTTT
CDR3 protein: CASSLRWGLDDTGELFF
clone size: NA
V gene: TRBV4-1
D gene: NA
J gene: TRBJ2-2

CDR3 DNA: TGTGCCAGCAGCCAAGTGGCTAGAGAAAATGAGCAGTTCTTC
CDR3 protein: CASSQVARENEQFF
clone size: NA
V gene: TRBV3-1/TRBV3-2
D gene: NA
J gene: TRBJ2-1

CDR3 DNA: TGTGCCATTGCCGGGGGGTTTAATGAAAAACTGTTTTTT
CDR3 protein: CAIAGGFNEKLFF
clone size: NA
V gene: TRBV10-3
D gene: NA
J gene: TRBJ1-4

CDR3 DNA: TGTGCCAGCACACCGGGACAGGGAGACAATGAGCAGTTCTTC
CDR3 protein: CASTPGQGDNEQFF
clone size: NA
V gene: TRBV9
D gene: TRBD1
J gene: TRBJ2-1

CDR3 DNA: TGTGCCAGCAGCCCCCAGGGGGCGCGGGAAAAACTGTTTTTT
CDR3 protein: CASSPQGAREKLFF
clone size: NA
V gene: TRBV14
D gene: TRBD1
J gene: TRBJ1-4

CDR3 DNA: TGTGCCAGCAGCGTTTGGACAGGGGGCACAGATACGCAGTATTTT
CDR3 protein: CASSVWTGGTDTQYF
clone size: NA
V gene: TRBV9
D gene: TRBD1
J gene: TRBJ2-3

CDR3 DNA: TGTGCCAGCAGCCCATTTGGGGGGGCTCAGGGCTACACCTTC
CDR3 protein: CASSPFGGAQGYTF
clone size: NA
V gene: TRBV5-5
D gene: NA
J gene: TRBJ1-2

CDR3 DNA: TGTGCCAGCAGCTTCCAGGGGCGGAATTCACCCCTCCACTTT
CDR3 protein: CASSFQGRNSPLHF
clone size: NA
V gene: TRBV5-8
D gene: NA
J gene: TRBJ1-6

CDR3 DNA: TGTGCCAGCACCCAAGCCCCATCGGGGTTCCTAGGCTACACCTTC
CDR3 protein: CASTQAPSGFLGYTF
clone size: NA
V gene: TRBV6-5
D gene: NA
J gene: TRBJ1-2

CDR3 DNA: TGTGCCACCAGCATTGGTAGGGGAAACTATGGCTACACCTTC
CDR3 protein: CATSIGRGNYGYTF
clone size: NA
V gene: TRBV15
D gene: NA
J gene: TRBJ1-2

CDR3 DNA: TGTGCCAGCAGCTTATCGGGTTCCTACAATGAGCAGTTCTTC
CDR3 protein: CASSLSGSYNEQFF
clone size: NA
V gene: TRBV11-2
D gene: NA
J gene: TRBJ2-1

CDR3 DNA: TGTGCCAGCAGTTCTGGCAGGGGGTCCGGAAACATTCAGTACTTC
CDR3 protein: CASSSGRGSGNIQYF
clone size: NA
V gene: TRBV2
D gene: TRBD1
J gene: TRBJ2-4

CDR3 DNA: TGTGCCAGCAGTGCCACAGGTGAAACCGGGGAGCTGTTTTTT
CDR3 protein: CASSATGETGELFF
clone size: NA
V gene: TRBV6-4
D gene: NA
J gene: TRBJ2-2

CDR3 DNA: TGTGCCAGCAGCCAGTGGGTAGGAGCGGGCGAGCAGTACTTC
CDR3 protein: CASSQWVGAGEQYF
clone size: NA
V gene: TRBV14
D gene: NA
J gene: TRBJ2-7

CDR3 DNA: TGTGCCAGCAGTCCGAGACAGGGGAGGCCCTCTGGAAACACCATATATTTT
CDR3 protein: CASSPRQGRPSGNTIYF
clone size: NA
V gene: TRBV28
D gene: TRBD1
J gene: TRBJ1-3

CDR3 DNA: TGTGCCAGCAGCGCCACTGCCATCTCCTACAATGAGCAGTTCTTC
CDR3 protein: CASSATAISYNEQFF
clone size: NA
V gene: TRBV5-5
D gene: NA
J gene: TRBJ2-1

CDR3 DNA: TGTGCCAGCAGCTTAGCAAGCCCGGCAGGCGGGTCCGGGGTAAAACTGTTTTTT
CDR3 protein: CASSLASPAGGSGVKLFF
clone size: NA
V gene: TRBV7-2
D gene: NA
J gene: TRBJ1-4

CDR3 DNA: TGCGCCAGCAGCTTGGATGTGACTAGCAATGAGCAGTTCTTC
CDR3 protein: CASSLDVTSNEQFF
clone size: NA
V gene: TRBV5-1
D gene: NA
J gene: TRBJ2-1

CDR3 DNA: TGTGCCATCAGTGGCGGAGCAATGAACACTGAAGCTTTCTTT
CDR3 protein: CAISGGAMNTEAFF
clone size: NA
V gene: TRBV10-3
D gene: NA
J gene: TRBJ1-1

CDR3 DNA: TGTGCCAGCACCCGGGGACTAGCGTTGAACACCGGGGAGCTGTTTTTT
CDR3 protein: CASTRGLALNTGELFF
clone size: NA
V gene: TRBV6-6
D gene: TRBD2
J gene: TRBJ2-2

CDR3 DNA: TGTGCCAGTAGTATCCTACTCGGAGTGACAGGGGTTTACGAGCAGTACTTC
CDR3 protein: CASSILLGVTGVYEQYF
clone size: NA
V gene: TRBV19
D gene: TRBD1
J gene: TRBJ2-7

CDR3 DNA: TGTGCCAGCAGCATCGGACTGACTAGCACAGATACGCAGTATTTT
CDR3 protein: CASSIGLTSTDTQYF
clone size: once
V gene: TRBV11-3
D gene: NA
J gene: TRBJ2-3

CDR3 DNA: TGTGCCAGCAGCATGCCGGGGCAAGAGACCCAGTACTTC
CDR3 protein: CASSMPGQETQYF
clone size: NA
V gene: TRBV21-1
D gene: NA
J gene: TRBJ2-5

CDR3 DNA: TGTGCCAGCAGTCCCACAGCCCCAGGGGTACAGCCCCAGCATTTT
CDR3 protein: CASSPTAPGVQPQHF
clone size: NA
V gene: TRBV6-5
D gene: NA
J gene: TRBJ1-5

CDR3 DNA: TGTGCCAGCAGCGTAGGTCAGGGTGGTGGAAACACCATATATTTT
CDR3 protein: CASSVGQGGGNTIYF
clone size: NA
V gene: TRBV9
D gene: NA
J gene: TRBJ1-3

CDR3 DNA: TGTGCCAGCTCACCACTATCCAACAGGGACGGCACTGAAGCTTTCTTT
CDR3 protein: CASSPLSNRDGTEAFF
clone size: NA
V gene: TRBV18
D gene: NA
J gene: TRBJ1-1

CDR3 DNA: TGTGCCAGCAGTGAGATAGGGTCCCTCGGGGTGCACACCGGGGAGCTGTTTTTT
CDR3 protein: CASSEIGSLGVHTGELFF
clone size: NA
V gene: TRBV2
D gene: NA
J gene: TRBJ2-2

CDR3 DNA: TGTGCCAGCAGTTCCTCATCTAGGGGGTACCTGACCTATAATTCACCCCTCCACTTT
CDR3 protein: CASSSSSRGYLTYNSPLHF
clone size: NA
V gene: TRBV27
D gene: NA
J gene: TRBJ1-6

CDR3 DNA: TGTGCTAGCAGCTTAGGGCAGGGGGCCTCGGAGACCCAGTACTTC
CDR3 protein: CASSLGQGASETQYF
clone size: few
V gene: TRBV7-7
D gene: TRBD1
J gene: TRBJ2-5

CDR3 DNA: TGCGCCAGCAGTTACGGACAGGGGGCTGAGACCCAGTACTTC
CDR3 protein: CASSYGQGAETQYF
clone size: NA
V gene: TRBV5-1
D gene: TRBD1
J gene: TRBJ2-5

CDR3 DNA: TGTGCCAGCAGCGGGGACAAACCCGAGGATCAGCCCCAGCATTTT
CDR3 protein: CASSGDKPEDQPQHF
clone size: NA
V gene: TRBV7-9
D gene: NA
J gene: TRBJ1-5

CDR3 DNA: TGTGCCAGCAGCTCCGACAGAGCCTACGAGCAGTACTTC
CDR3 protein: CASSSDRAYEQYF
clone size: once
V gene: TRBV5-4
D gene: NA
J gene: TRBJ2-7

CDR3 DNA: TGTGCCAGCAGTCGGGGTTTGGGAAATGAGCAGTTCTTC
CDR3 protein: CASSRGLGNEQFF
clone size: NA
V gene: TRBV3-1/TRBV3-2
D gene: NA
J gene: TRBJ2-1

CDR3 DNA: TGCGCCAGCAGCCAACCCCGGGTGGGGAGATCCTATGGCTACACCTTC
CDR3 protein: CASSQPRVGRSYGYTF
clone size: NA
V gene: TRBV4-1
D gene: NA
J gene: TRBJ1-2